One and the same sample provided the 32 T cell receptor beta chains below, sequenced in a study of CD8+CD57+ T cells in acquired aplastic anemia. Sequencing was done on patients that had shown CD8+CD57+ cell expansion by flow cytometry. Genomic DNA served as template for TCR beta VDJ and CDR3 profiling. TCRdb redid the calling of the reads with MiXCR, one entry per CDR3 protein. The sample lists under 500,000 distinct CDR3 sequences; over 25% were seen once. Sequencing was done on a sample of sorted CD4+, CD8+, or CD8+CD57+ T cells (not recorded which) from PBMCs. The receptors were sampled from a human donor with aplastic anemia.

This clonotype was counted ten times or more. V usage is TRBV14 and J usage is TRBJ1-6, with D unresolved. Germline CDR1 reads SGHDN; CDR2 reads FVKESK. Deletions cut 0 bases from V and 15 bases from J, with 12 bases between. This CDR3 is built from 13 residues. The CDR3 here is CASSQDWELGLHF. The CDR3, as DNA: TGTGCCAGCAGCCAAGATTGGGAATTGGGCCTCCACTTT.

The V gene is TRBV2, the J gene TRBJ2-2; TRBD1 matches 7 bases. CDR3 length: 17 residues. Germline V gene lookup returns CDR1 SNHLY and CDR2 FYNNEI. V gave up 2 bases and J gave up 5 bases; unmatched junction bases: 11. CDR3 sequence: CASSEIVTGSVTGELFF. The CDR3 DNA follows: TGTGCCAGCAGTGAAATCGTGACAGGGTCGGTAACCGGGGAGCTGTTTTTT.

This clonotype has at least ten counts. The CDR3 DNA reads TGTGCCAGCAGTGATAAGAGGGACCATGACAATGAGCAGTTCTTC. Amino acids: CASSDKRDHDNEQFF. V and J are TRBV25-1 and TRBJ2-1; tentatively, D is TRBD1 or TRBD2 (5 bases each). The CDR3 consists of 15 residues. V was shortened by 3 bases and J by 5 bases, with 14 bases between the two germline ends. Germline values: CDR1 MGHDK, CDR2 SYGVNS.

Many counts were recorded for this clonotype. The rearrangement uses TRBV14 and TRBJ2-5; D remains ambiguous. The CDR3 is 13 residues long. Germline V gene lookup returns CDR1 SGHDN and CDR2 FVKESK. Deletions cut 0 bases from V and 5 bases from J, with 7 bases between. CDR3 sequence reads: CASSQDIGETQYF. Written as DNA, the CDR3 is TGTGCCAGCAGCCAAGATATAGGGGAGACCCAGTACTTC.

The chain joins TRBV5-1 to TRBJ2-5; 12 nucleotides match TRBD1. The CDR3 extends over 15 amino acids. The germline V gene encodes CDR1 SGHRS and CDR2 YFSETQ. After removal of 4 bases from V and 5 bases from J, the junction contained 6 bases not matched to a gene. The CDR3 DNA sequence: TGCGCCAGCAGCGCCGGGACAGGGGGCGAGGAGACCCAGTACTTC. Translated: CASSAGTGGEETQYF. The whole variable domain, remainder taken from reference TRBV5-1 and TRBJ2-5, is KAGVTQTPRYLIKTRGQQVTLSCSPISGHRSVSWYQQTPGQGLQFLFEYFSETQRNKGNFPGRFSGRQFSNSRSEMNVSTLELGDSALYLCASSAGTGGEETQYFGPGTRLLVL.

This clonotype has a count of ten or more. CDR3 DNA sequence: TGTGCCAGCAGTGAAATCAGGGGCCGTAGCACAGATACGCAGTATTTT. It specifies CASSEIRGRSTDTQYF. This chain connects TRBV25-1 to TRBJ2-3; possibly TRBD1 for D (6 bases). The CDR3 is 16 amino acids. V was trimmed by 2 bases and J by 0 bases, leaving 12 bases between them. Germline assignment: CDR1 MGHDK and CDR2 SYGVNS. Supplemented by reference TRBV25-1 and TRBJ2-3, the full variable domain reads EADIYQTPRYLVIGTGKKITLECSQTMGHDKMYWYQQDPGMELHLIHYSYGVNSTEKGDLSSESTVSRIRTEHFPLTLESARPSHTSQYLCASSEIRGRSTDTQYFGPGTRLTVL.

This clonotype appeared a single time. Germline is not matched at one junction end, which may reflect a read error. The chain joins TRBV7-3 to TRBJ2-2; D may match TRBD1 or TRBD2 (6 bases each). Per germline, CDR1 SGHTA and CDR2 FQGTGA. The CDR3 runs to 15 residues. CDR3 loop: CASSLDRSRTGGLFF. CDR3 DNA sequence: TGTGCCAGCAGCTTAGACAGGAGTCGGACCGGGGGGCTGTTTTTT.

There are a few counts of this clonotype. J is TRBJ1-6 and V is TRBV4-3, with 9 bases matching TRBD1. The length of the CDR3 is 17 residues. V shed 0 bases and J 6 bases; nucleotides not matched to a gene: 6. Germline V gene lookup returns CDR1 LGHNA and CDR2 YSLEER. CDR3 amino acids: CASSQEADRGANSPLHF. CDR3 DNA: TGCGCCAGCAGCCAAGAAGCCGACAGGGGGGCTAATTCACCCCTCCACTTT.

This clonotype has a handful of counts. The chain links TRBV3-1 to TRBJ1-3; unclear D gene. The CDR3 extends over 16 amino acids. V lost 1 base, J lost 0 bases, and 10 bases lay in between. Germline assignment: CDR1 LGHDT and CDR2 YNNKEL (reference sequence). CDR3 protein: CASSQGRSNSGNTIYF. Here the CDR3 DNA reads TGTGCCAGCAGCCAAGGCCGATCCAACTCTGGAAACACCATATATTTT. The entire variable domain, with the rest obtained from reference TRBV3-1 and TRBJ1-3, is as follows: DTAVSQTPKYLVTQMGNDKSIKCEQNLGHDTMYWYKQDSKKFLKIMFSYNNKELIINETVPNRFSPKSPDKAHLNLHINSLELGDSAVYFCASSQGRSNSGNTIYFGEGSWLTVV.

The chain has TRBV20-1 and TRBJ2-3; 7 nucleotides line up with TRBD2. This CDR3 is 14 amino acids long. With 1 base clipped from V and 2 bases from J, the junction kept 3 bases outside the gene matches. From germline, CDR1 is DFQATT and CDR2 SNEGSKA (reference sequence). CDR3 DNA: TGCAGTGCTAGAGCGGCGGGAGTCACAGATACGCAGTATTTT. Translating it yields CSARAAGVTDTQYF.

This clonotype was recorded at least ten times. The rearrangement uses TRBV5-1 and TRBJ2-7; 11 nucleotides line up with TRBD2. The CDR3 sequence is 16 residues long. V shed 4 bases, J shed 5 bases, and the junction held 11 bases outside the gene matches. Germline CDR1 reads SGHRS; CDR2 reads YFSETQ. DNA for the CDR3: TGCGCCAGCAGCCAGCCAGGTCTAGCGGGAGGTCACGAGCAGTACTTC. Its protein product is CASSQPGLAGGHEQYF. Looking up the rest from reference TRBV5-1 and TRBJ2-7 gives the full variable domain: KAGVTQTPRYLIKTRGQQVTLSCSPISGHRSVSWYQQTPGQGLQFLFEYFSETQRNKGNFPGRFSGRQFSNSRSEMNVSTLELGDSALYLCASSQPGLAGGHEQYFGPGTRLTVT.

CDR3 protein: CASSPGQGAQTYEQYF. CDR3 nucleotide sequence: TGTGCCAGCAGTCCAGGACAGGGGGCGCAAACCTACGAGCAGTACTTC. The chain combines TRBV6-1 with TRBJ2-7, with TRBD1 matching over 11 bases. This CDR3 has 16 residues. From germline, CDR1 is MNHNS and CDR2 SASEGT. V dropped 5 bases and J dropped 2; count of bases not matched to a gene: 8.

The rearrangement links TRBV30 to TRBJ1-1; D is ambiguous. Deletions cut 3 bases from V and 0 bases from J, with 8 bases between. This CDR3 has 13 residues. Germline V gene sequence: CDR1 GTSNPN, CDR2 SVGIG (reference sequence). In DNA, the CDR3 is TGTGCCTGGAGGACCAGGTTGAACACTGAAGCTTTCTTT. This gives the protein CAWRTRLNTEAFF.

This clonotype was detected only a few times. This may arise from a read error, as a much more abundant clone is one base away. The chain carries TRBV29-1 and TRBJ1-1; tentatively, D is TRBD1 (5 bases). Trimming stripped 2 bases from V and 3 bases from J, with 10 bases between. The CDR3 is 13 residues long. Looked up from germline, CDR1 is SQVTM and CDR2 is ANQGSEA. CDR3 sequence (DNA): TGCAGCGTTGAACGGGGGATGGACACTGAAGCTTTCTTT. This translates into CSVERGMDTEAFF.

At least ten counts were recorded for this clonotype. The V call is TRBV20-1, the J call TRBJ2-5; no firm D call. This CDR3 has 11 residues. Germline lookup yields CDR1 DFQATT and CDR2 SNEGSKA (reference sequence). Between the trimmed V and J ends, which lost 4 bases and 7 bases, there was a span of 10 bases. CDR3 nucleotide sequence: TGCAGTGCTACAGGAGAGTGGACCCAGTACTTC. As protein: CSATGEWTQYF.

The chain joins TRBV24-1 to TRBJ2-7; D is possibly TRBD1 (5 bases). The CDR3 extends over 15 amino acids. V was shortened by 3 bases and J by 3 bases, with 14 bases between the two germline ends. Germline V gene lookup returns CDR1 KGHDR and CDR2 SFDVKD. The CDR3 sequence is CATSDPGQGNYEQYF. The CDR3 bases are TGTGCCACCAGTGATCCTGGGCAGGGAAACTACGAGCAGTACTTC.

This clonotype was detected many times. The chain carries TRBV6-1 and TRBJ1-6; D possibly corresponds to TRBD1 (5 bases). Germline assignment: CDR1 MNHNS and CDR2 SASEGT. Trimming took 6 bases from V and 5 from J, leaving 14 bases between them. This CDR3 contains 15 residues. The CDR3 DNA follows: TGTGCCAGCAGGGCGGCGGGACTGAATAATTCACCCCTCCACTTT. Translation: CASRAAGLNNSPLHF.

Only a few counts were recorded for this clonotype. V and J are TRBV4-1 and TRBJ2-2, with no clear D. The germline CDR1 and CDR2 sequences are MGHRA and YSYEKL. Trimming cost V 1 base and J 3 bases, with 12 bases left between them. There are 16 residues in the CDR3. The CDR3 nucleotides are TGCGCCAGCAGCCAAGCGTTAGGTGGAGACACCGGGGAGCTGTTTTTT. It yields the protein CASSQALGGDTGELFF.

This chain uses TRBV2 with TRBJ2-1, with a possible D match to TRBD2 (6 bases). Germline values: CDR1 SNHLY, CDR2 FYNNEI. Trimming shortened V by 6 bases and J by 5 bases, and 20 bases separated the two germline ends. The CDR3 length is 16 residues. The CDR3 region is CASRPPDYGIHNEQFF. The CDR3 DNA follows: TGTGCCAGCAGACCCCCGGACTACGGGATCCACAATGAGCAGTTCTTC.

This clonotype was recorded many times. The chain recombines TRBV19 with TRBJ1-2; D gene uncertain. Germline loops: CDR1 LNHDA, CDR2 SQIVND (reference sequence). Trimming cost V 7 bases and J 4 bases, with 13 bases left between them. This CDR3 spans 13 amino acids. The CDR3 loop reads CASITVPGYGYTF. The CDR3 DNA reads TGTGCCAGTATTACCGTCCCCGGCTATGGCTACACCTTC.

This clonotype appeared many times. The chain is built from TRBV19 and TRBJ2-1; D may match TRBD1 or TRBD2 (5 bases each). V shed 4 bases and J shed 7 bases, with 11 bases lying between them. The CDR3 loop spans 13 amino acids. Germline V gene data show CDR1 as LNHDA and CDR2 as SQIVND (reference sequence). As DNA, the CDR3 is TGTGCCAGTAGTACCCCCTGGGGGAATGAGCAGTTCTTC. This translates into CASSTPWGNEQFF.

The chain joins TRBV11-2 to TRBJ2-2; tentative D call: TRBD2 (6 bases). Trimming took 0 bases from V and 3 from J, leaving 14 bases between them. This CDR3 is built from 17 residues. Germline CDR1 is SGHAT and CDR2 is FQNNGV. The CDR3, as DNA: TGTGCCAGCAGCTTAGACTATCAGCGGGTACACACCGGGGAGCTGTTTTTT. Protein sequence: CASSLDYQRVHTGELFF.

A few counts support this clonotype. The CDR3 DNA reads TGTGCCAGCAGCCAAGATTTGGCTAGCGGGGGCAATGAGCAGTTCTTC. It encodes CASSQDLASGGNEQFF. The J gene is TRBJ2-1, the V gene TRBV4-2, with TRBD2 matching 10 bases. The CDR3 contains 16 residues. V gave up 0 bases and J gave up 6 bases; unmatched junction bases: 5. Germline V CDR1 and CDR2: LGHNA, YNFKEQ.

The rearrangement links TRBV7-9 to TRBJ1-2; D gene unclear. Trimming cost V 3 bases and J 2 bases, with 10 bases left between them. The V gene's germline CDR1 is SEHNR and CDR2 FQNEAQ (reference sequence). This CDR3 is built from 14 residues. DNA of the CDR3: TGTGCCAGCAGCTTTAAGAGGGCCAACTATGGCTACACCTTC. Residues: CASSFKRANYGYTF.

The rearrangement uses TRBV12-3 or TRBV12-4 and TRBJ2-1; TRBD1 matches at 8 bases. The CDR3 length is 17 residues. The V gene end was trimmed by 5 bases and the J gene end by 0 bases; junction bases not matched to a gene: 9. This CDR3 reads CASSTGPGQASYNEQFF. CDR3 sequence (DNA): TGTGCCAGCAGTACCGGCCCGGGACAGGCCTCCTACAATGAGCAGTTCTTC.

This rearrangement joins TRBV20-1 to TRBJ2-5, with a possible D match to TRBD1 (5 bases). V shed 2 bases and J shed 3 bases, with 10 bases lying between them. This CDR3 spans 13 amino acids. The germline CDR1 and CDR2 sequences are DFQATT and SNEGSKA (reference sequence). The CDR3 sequence is CSARLAGKETQYF. CDR3 nucleotide sequence: TGCAGTGCTAGACTGGCAGGGAAAGAGACCCAGTACTTC.

This clonotype was observed many times. The rearrangement joins TRBV14 to TRBJ1-2; D is unclear. This CDR3 has 16 residues. Germline CDR1 reads SGHDN; CDR2 reads FVKESK. Trimming cost V 0 bases and J 0 bases, with 11 bases left between them. The CDR3 nucleotides are TGTGCCAGCAGCCAAGATTCTGGGGTCCCTAACTATGGCTACACCTTC. It codes for CASSQDSGVPNYGYTF.

The CDR3 region is CSARRTGGFTNLAQPQHF. In nucleotides, the CDR3 is TGCAGTGCAAGGAGGACAGGGGGCTTTACAAATTTAGCTCAGCCCCAGCATTTT. The rearrangement links TRBV20-1 to TRBJ1-5, with 11 bases identical to TRBD1. Germline V lookup: CDR1 DFQATT, CDR2 SNEGSKA (reference sequence). CDR3 size: 18 residues. The ends lost 6 bases at V and 6 bases at J; junction bases unmatched: 19.

In its sample, this clonotype was seen many times. The chain uses TRBV14 and TRBJ2-7, with D perhaps TRBD2 (5 bases). CDR1 is SGHDN, CDR2 FVKESK, per germline. Trimming shortened V by 5 bases and J by 0 bases, and 14 bases separated the two germline ends. This CDR3 contains 15 residues. CDR3 nucleotide sequence: TGTGCCAGCAGCACCTTAGCGACTAACTCCTACGAGCAGTACTTC. Its translation: CASSTLATNSYEQYF.

This clonotype was counted many times. The V and J genes are TRBV10-2 and TRBJ1-4, with D unresolved. CDR1 and CDR2 (germline): WSHSY, SAAADI. The CDR3 length is 15 residues. V lost 6 bases, J lost 8 bases, and 19 bases lay in between. The CDR3 region is CASSFTRVDREKLFF. In DNA, the CDR3 is TGCGCCAGCAGCTTTACAAGGGTGGACCGGGAAAAACTGTTTTTT.

This clonotype was observed at least ten times. V and J are TRBV25-1 and TRBJ1-6; perhaps TRBD1 as D (5 bases). Deletions cut 0 bases from V and 7 bases from J, with 10 bases between. Germline V CDR1 and CDR2: MGHDK, SYGVNS. The CDR3 has 15 amino acids. The CDR3 DNA reads as TGTGCCAGCAGTGAATATACAGGTCAGAATTCACCCCTCCACTTT. Translated: CASSEYTGQNSPLHF.

In its sample, this clonotype was seen many times. The J gene is TRBJ1-3, the V gene TRBV10-3, with 7 positions matching TRBD1. V shed 10 bases and J 0 bases; nucleotides not matched to a gene: 9. Per the germline V gene, CDR1 is ENHRY and CDR2 is SYGVKD. This CDR3 contains 15 residues. DNA for the CDR3: TGTGCCAGCAGACAGGGCCTGGACTCTGGAAACACCATATATTTT. This gives the protein CASRQGLDSGNTIYF.